A single count supports the clone carrying this T cell receptor beta chain. Sequencing was performed with immunoSEQ multiplex PCR; in TCRdb, only in-frame clones are kept and a portion is missing. The sample lists around 80,000 clones, approximately 86% occurring once. This specimen belongs to a study of OX40 agonist ivuxolimab in advanced cancers. Between the trimmed V and J ends, which lost 5 bases and 4 bases, there was a span of 17 bases. CDR3 length: 15 residues. Germline CDR1 reads MNHEY; CDR2 reads SVGAGI. The chain is built from TRBV6-5 and TRBJ1-2; no clear D gene. The source of this sequence is an adult with an advanced solid tumor such as melanoma, head and neck, liver or kidney cancer. This material consisted of CD4+ or CD8+ T cells sorted from blood, taken in a trial of the OX40 agonist ivuxolimab. CDR3 in DNA: TGTGCCAGCAGTCCCTGGACTTCCGACCTCTATGGCTACACCTTC. This gives the protein CASSPWTSDLYGYTF.